This record covers a single TCR beta chain. The data were obtained in a study of shared clonotypes between healthy human individuals. Only in-frame clones appear in the TCRdb table, and some are missing; sequencing was by immunoSEQ multiplex PCR. The data show roughly 480,000 clones, 79% seen once. The clonotype originates from a woman in her forties in good health. Some clones in this sample may be carry-over from other donors' samples. Sequencing was carried out using PBMCs.

The CDR3 reads CASSSPTRWGYSNQPQHF. In DNA form, the CDR3 reads TGTGCCAGCAGTTCGCCGACACGGTGGGGGTATAGCAATCAGCCCCAGCATTTT. The V and J genes are TRBV28 and TRBJ1-5; D possibly corresponds to TRBD1 (5 bases). V lost 4 bases, J lost 0 bases, and 19 bases lay in between. Germline V gene sequence: CDR1 MDHEN, CDR2 SYDVKM. The CDR3 covers 18 residues. The full variable domain, with the rest looked up from reference TRBV28 and TRBJ1-5, is DVKVTQSSRYLVKRTGEKVFLECVQDMDHENMFWYRQDPGLGLRLIYFSYDVKMKEKGDIPEGYSVSREKKERFSLILESASTNQTSMYLCASSSPTRWGYSNQPQHFGDGTRLSIL.